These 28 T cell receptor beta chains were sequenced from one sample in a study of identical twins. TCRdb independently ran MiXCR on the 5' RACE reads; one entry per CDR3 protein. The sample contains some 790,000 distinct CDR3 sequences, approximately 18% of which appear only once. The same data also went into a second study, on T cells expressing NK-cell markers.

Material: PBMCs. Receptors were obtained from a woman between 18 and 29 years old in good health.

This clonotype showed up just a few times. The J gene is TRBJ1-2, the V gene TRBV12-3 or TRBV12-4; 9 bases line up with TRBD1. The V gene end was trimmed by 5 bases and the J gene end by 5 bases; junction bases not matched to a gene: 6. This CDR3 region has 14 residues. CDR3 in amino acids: CASSPTGTGYGYTF. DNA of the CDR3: TGTGCCAGCAGTCCGACGGGGACAGGGTATGGCTACACCTTC.

The CDR3 region has the DNA TGTGCCAGCAGCGTCCGGGACCCTGGGGAGACCCAGTACTTC. It is translated as CASSVRDPGETQYF. The genes are TRBV13 and TRBJ2-5, with D perhaps being TRBD1 or TRBD2 (5 bases each). Trimming pared 5 bases from V and 5 bases from J, leaving 15 bases between. CDR3 length: 14 residues. Germline values: CDR1 PRHDT, CDR2 FYEKMQ (reference sequence).

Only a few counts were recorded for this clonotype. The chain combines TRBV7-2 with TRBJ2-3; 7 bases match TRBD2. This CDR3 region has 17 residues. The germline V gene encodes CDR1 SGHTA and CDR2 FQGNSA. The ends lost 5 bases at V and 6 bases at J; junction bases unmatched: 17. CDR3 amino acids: CASSPPGRGGSPDTQYF. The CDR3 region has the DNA TGTGCCAGCAGCCCACCGGGACGGGGCGGGAGTCCGGATACGCAGTATTTT.

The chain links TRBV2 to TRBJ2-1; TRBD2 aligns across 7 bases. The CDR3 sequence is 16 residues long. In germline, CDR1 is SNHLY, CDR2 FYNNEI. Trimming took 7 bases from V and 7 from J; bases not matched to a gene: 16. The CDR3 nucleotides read TGTGCCAGCAACCTAGGAATGGGACTAAGTGAAAATGAGCAGTTCTTC. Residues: CASNLGMGLSENEQFF.

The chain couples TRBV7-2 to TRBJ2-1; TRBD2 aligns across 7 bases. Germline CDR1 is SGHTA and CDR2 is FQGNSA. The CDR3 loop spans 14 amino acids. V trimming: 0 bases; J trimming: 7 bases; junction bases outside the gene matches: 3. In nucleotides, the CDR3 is TGTGCCAGCAGCTTAGCAGGGCGGGAGAATGAGCAGTTCTTC. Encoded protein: CASSLAGRENEQFF.

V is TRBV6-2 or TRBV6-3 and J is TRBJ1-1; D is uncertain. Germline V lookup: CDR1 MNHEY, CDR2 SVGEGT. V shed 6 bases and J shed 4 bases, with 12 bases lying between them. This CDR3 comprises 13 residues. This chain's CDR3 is CASRFVGSTEAFF. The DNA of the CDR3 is TGTGCCAGCAGGTTTGTGGGGAGCACTGAAGCTTTCTTT.

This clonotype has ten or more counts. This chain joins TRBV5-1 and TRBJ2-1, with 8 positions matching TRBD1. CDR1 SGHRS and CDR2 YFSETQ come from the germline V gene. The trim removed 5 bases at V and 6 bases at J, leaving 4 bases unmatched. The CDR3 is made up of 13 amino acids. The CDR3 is CASSLTGGNEQFF. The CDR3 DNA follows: TGCGCCAGCAGTCTTACAGGGGGCAATGAGCAGTTCTTC.

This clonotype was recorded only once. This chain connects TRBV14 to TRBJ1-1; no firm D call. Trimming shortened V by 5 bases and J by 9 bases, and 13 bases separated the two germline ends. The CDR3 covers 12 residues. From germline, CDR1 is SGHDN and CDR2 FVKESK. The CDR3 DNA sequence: TGTGCCAGCAGCGGCCTGATCGGACAAGCTTTCTTT. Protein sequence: CASSGLIGQAFF. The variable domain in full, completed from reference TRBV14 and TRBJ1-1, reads EAGVTQFPSHSVIEKGQTVTLRCDPISGHDNLYWYRRVMGKEIKFLLHFVKESKQDESGMPNNRFLAERTGGTYSTLKVQPAELEDSGVYFCASSGLIGQAFFGQGTRLTVV.

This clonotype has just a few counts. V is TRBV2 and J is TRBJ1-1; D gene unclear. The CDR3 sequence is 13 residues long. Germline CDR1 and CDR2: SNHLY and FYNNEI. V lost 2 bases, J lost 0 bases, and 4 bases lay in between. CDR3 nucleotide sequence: TGTGCCAGCAGTGAACGCTTGAACACTGAAGCTTTCTTT. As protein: CASSERLNTEAFF.

CDR3 amino acids: CASSLDGRGGPPDTQYF. As DNA, the CDR3 is TGTGCCAGCAGCTTAGATGGTCGGGGGGGGCCACCAGATACGCAGTATTTT. This chain uses TRBV7-9 with TRBJ2-3, with TRBD2 matching 8 bases. The germline V gene encodes CDR1 SEHNR and CDR2 FQNEAQ (reference sequence). The CDR3 has 17 amino acids. After removal of 1 base from V and 4 bases from J, the junction contained 10 bases not matched to a gene.

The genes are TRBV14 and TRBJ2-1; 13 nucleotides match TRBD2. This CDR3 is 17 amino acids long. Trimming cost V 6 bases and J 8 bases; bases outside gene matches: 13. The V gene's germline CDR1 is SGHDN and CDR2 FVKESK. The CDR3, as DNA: TGTGCCAGCAGAATCCGGACTAGCGGGAGTTTAGAGGATGAGCAGTTCTTC. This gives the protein CASRIRTSGSLEDEQFF.

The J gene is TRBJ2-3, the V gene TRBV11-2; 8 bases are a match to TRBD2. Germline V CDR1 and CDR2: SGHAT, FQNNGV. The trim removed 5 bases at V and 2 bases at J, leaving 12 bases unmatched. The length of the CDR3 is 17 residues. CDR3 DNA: TGTGCCAGCAGCCCTTATGGTGCGGGGGGCTACACAGATACGCAGTATTTT. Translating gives CASSPYGAGGYTDTQYF.

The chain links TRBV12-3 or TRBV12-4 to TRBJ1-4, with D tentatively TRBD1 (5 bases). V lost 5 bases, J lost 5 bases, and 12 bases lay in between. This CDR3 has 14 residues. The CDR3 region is CASSRQLFNEKLFF. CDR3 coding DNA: TGTGCCAGCAGTCGACAGCTTTTCAATGAAAAACTGTTTTTT.

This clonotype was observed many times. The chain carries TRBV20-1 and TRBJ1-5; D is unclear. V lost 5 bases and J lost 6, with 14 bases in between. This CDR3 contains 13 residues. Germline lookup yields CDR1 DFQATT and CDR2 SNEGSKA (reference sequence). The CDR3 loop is CSAGGSSGQPQHF. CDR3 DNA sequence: TGCAGTGCTGGAGGGTCTTCTGGTCAGCCCCAGCATTTT.

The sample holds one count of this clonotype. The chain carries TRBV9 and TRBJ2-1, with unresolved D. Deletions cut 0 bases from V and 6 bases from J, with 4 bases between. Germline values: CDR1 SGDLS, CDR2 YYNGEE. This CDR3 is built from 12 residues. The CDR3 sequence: CASSVGSNEQFF. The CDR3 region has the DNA TGTGCCAGCAGCGTAGGTAGCAATGAGCAGTTCTTC.

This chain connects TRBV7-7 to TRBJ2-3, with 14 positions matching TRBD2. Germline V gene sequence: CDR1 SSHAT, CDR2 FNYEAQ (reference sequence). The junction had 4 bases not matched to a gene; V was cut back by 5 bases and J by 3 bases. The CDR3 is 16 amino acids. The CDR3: CASSPGLAGETDTQYF. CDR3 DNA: TGTGCCAGCAGCCCGGGACTAGCGGGAGAGACAGATACGCAGTATTTT.

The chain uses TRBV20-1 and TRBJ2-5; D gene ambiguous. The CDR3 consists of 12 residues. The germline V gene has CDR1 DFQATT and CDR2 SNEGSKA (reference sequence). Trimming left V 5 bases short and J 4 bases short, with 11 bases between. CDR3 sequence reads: CSAANERETQYF. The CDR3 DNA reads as TGCAGTGCTGCAAATGAAAGAGAGACCCAGTACTTC.

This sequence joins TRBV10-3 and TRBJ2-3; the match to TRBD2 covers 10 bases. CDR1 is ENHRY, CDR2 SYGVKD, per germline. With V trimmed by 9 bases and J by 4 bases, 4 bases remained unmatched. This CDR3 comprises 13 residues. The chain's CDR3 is CAIQAGGPDTQYF. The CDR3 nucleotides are TGTGCCATTCAAGCGGGAGGGCCAGATACGCAGTATTTT.

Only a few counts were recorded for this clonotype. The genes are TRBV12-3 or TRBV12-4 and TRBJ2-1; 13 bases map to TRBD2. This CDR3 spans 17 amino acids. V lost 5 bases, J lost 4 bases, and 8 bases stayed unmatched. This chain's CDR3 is CASSPRTSGSTYNEQFF. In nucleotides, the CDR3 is TGTGCCAGCAGTCCACGGACTAGCGGGAGTACTTACAATGAGCAGTTCTTC.

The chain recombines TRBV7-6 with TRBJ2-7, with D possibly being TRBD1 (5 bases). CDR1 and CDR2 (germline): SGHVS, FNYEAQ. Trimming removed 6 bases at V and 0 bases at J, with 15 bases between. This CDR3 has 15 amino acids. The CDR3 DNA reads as TGTGCCAGCAGACTCTATCCTGACAGCTCCTACGAGCAGTACTTC. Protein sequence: CASRLYPDSSYEQYF.

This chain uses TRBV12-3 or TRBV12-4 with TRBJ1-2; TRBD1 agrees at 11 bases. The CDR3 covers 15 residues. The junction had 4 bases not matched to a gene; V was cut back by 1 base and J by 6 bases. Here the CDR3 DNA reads TGTGCCAGCAGTTTAGGGACAGGGGGCTGGAATGGCTACACCTTC. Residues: CASSLGTGGWNGYTF.

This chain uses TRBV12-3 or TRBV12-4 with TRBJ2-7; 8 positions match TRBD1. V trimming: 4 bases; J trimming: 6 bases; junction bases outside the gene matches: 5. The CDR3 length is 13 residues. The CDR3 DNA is TGTGCCAGCAGTTCGGGGACAGGTATCGAGCAGTACTTC. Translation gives CASSSGTGIEQYF.

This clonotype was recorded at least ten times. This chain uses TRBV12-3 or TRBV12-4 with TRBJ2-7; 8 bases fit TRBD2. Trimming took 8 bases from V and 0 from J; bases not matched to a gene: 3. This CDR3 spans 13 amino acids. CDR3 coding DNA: TGTGCCAGCCAACTAGCGGACTCCTACGAGCAGTACTTC. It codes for CASQLADSYEQYF.

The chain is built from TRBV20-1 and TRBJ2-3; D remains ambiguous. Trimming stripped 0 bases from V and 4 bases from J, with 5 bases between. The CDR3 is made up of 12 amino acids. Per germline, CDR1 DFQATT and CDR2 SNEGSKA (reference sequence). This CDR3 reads CSARDWADTQYF. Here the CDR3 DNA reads TGCAGTGCTAGAGATTGGGCAGATACGCAGTATTTT.

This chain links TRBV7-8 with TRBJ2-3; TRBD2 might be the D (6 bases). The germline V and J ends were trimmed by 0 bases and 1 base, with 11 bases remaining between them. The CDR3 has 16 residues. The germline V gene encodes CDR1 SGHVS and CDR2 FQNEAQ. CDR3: CASSLAIRERTDTQYF. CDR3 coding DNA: TGTGCCAGCAGCTTAGCGATACGGGAGCGCACAGATACGCAGTATTTT.

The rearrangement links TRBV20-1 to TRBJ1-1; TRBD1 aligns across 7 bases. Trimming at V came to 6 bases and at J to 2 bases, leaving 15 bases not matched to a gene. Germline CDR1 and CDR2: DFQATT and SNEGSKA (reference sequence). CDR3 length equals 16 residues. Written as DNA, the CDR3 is TGCAGTGCCCTTGACCTTTCCGGGACAGCAAACACTGAAGCTTTCTTT. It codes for CSALDLSGTANTEAFF.

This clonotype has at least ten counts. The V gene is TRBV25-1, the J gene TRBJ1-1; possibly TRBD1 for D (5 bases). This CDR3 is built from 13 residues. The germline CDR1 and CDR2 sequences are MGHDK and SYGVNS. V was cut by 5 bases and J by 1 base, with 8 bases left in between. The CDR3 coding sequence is TGTGCCAGCAGTAAGGGGCAGAACACTGAAGCTTTCTTT. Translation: CASSKGQNTEAFF.

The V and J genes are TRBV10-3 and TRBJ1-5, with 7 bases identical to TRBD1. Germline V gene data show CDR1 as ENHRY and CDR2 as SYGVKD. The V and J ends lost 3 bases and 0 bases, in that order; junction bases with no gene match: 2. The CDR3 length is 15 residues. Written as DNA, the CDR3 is TGTGCCATCAGTGACCCAGGGGGTAGCAATCAGCCCCAGCATTTT. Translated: CAISDPGGSNQPQHF.